This T cell receptor beta chain was sequenced during a study of low-dose radiotherapy and immunotherapy resistance in tumors. At the level of the study: Each patient was administered nivolumab intravenously at 240 mg, which was a flat dose, every two weeks, along with intravenous ipilimumab at 1 mg/kg every six weeks.

Time point denoted: after trial treatment. Treatment defined: LDRT plus nivolumab, ipilimumab, low-dose cyclophosphamide and aspirin (RACIN trial). TRAV- and TRBV-specific primers primed first-strand cDNA, covering alpha and beta chains. A constant-region primer paired with the V-primer adapter amplified TCRs over approximately 18 PCR cycles. TCRdb ran MiXCR on the reads and lists one entry per CDR3 protein. Of 95,000 to 100,000 distinct CDR3 sequences listed, less than 25% were seen once; the top ten hold roughly 4.3%. The trim removed 6 bases at V and 5 bases at J, leaving 9 bases unmatched. Germline lookup yields CDR1 MDHEN and CDR2 SYDVKM. This CDR3 has 14 amino acids.

The gene calls are TRBV28 and TRBJ2-5, with TRBD1 matching 7 bases. This clonotype was obtained from a male donor with prostate cancer. The material sequenced was PBMCs, taken after low-dose radiotherapy plus immunotherapy. In DNA form, the CDR3 reads TGTGCCAGCAGAGGGACAGCTCAGGGGGAGACCCAGTACTTC. Amino acids: CASRGTAQGETQYF.